These 30 T cell receptor beta chains were all obtained from the same sample, sequenced in a study of blood T cell repertoires in COVID-19. Sequencing used immunoSEQ multiplex PCR; TCRdb keeps in-frame clones, though not all of them. In the table there are 140,000 or so clones, 85% of which are singletons. The specimen sequenced was PBMCs or T cells enriched from blood (not recorded which). The origin of the receptors is a woman in her thirties or forties who had recovered from COVID-19.

This chain uses TRBV3-1 (or the pseudogene TRBV3-2) with TRBJ2-1; TRBD2 aligns across 10 bases. The germline V gene encodes CDR1 LGHDT and CDR2 YNNKEL (reference sequence). This CDR3 has 17 residues. V trimming: 1 base; J trimming: 3 bases; junction bases outside the gene matches: 6. The CDR3 coding sequence is TGTGCCAGCAGCCAAGCCGGTAGCGGGAGGTACTACAATGAGCAGTTCTTC. Translating it yields CASSQAGSGRYYNEQFF.

This chain joins TRBV27 and TRBJ1-2, with TRBD1 matching over 9 bases. The germline gives CDR1 MNHEY, CDR2 SMNVEV (reference sequence). This CDR3 contains 15 residues. V was pared by 6 bases and J by 7 bases, with 12 bases of the junction left unmatched. The CDR3 here is CASRPAGTGLRGYTF. CDR3 DNA: TGTGCCAGCAGGCCGGCCGGGACAGGGCTCCGTGGCTACACCTTC.

V and J are TRBV3-1 (or the pseudogene TRBV3-2) and TRBJ2-1, with 14 bases lining up with TRBD2. The CDR3 is 16 amino acids. Germline CDR1 is LGHDT and CDR2 is YNNKEL (reference sequence). V was pared by 4 bases and J by 5 bases, with 4 bases of the junction left unmatched. CDR3 sequence: CASSRGLAGGHNEQFF. The CDR3 DNA reads as TGTGCCAGCAGCCGAGGACTAGCGGGAGGACACAATGAGCAGTTCTTC.

This chain uses TRBV5-1 with TRBJ1-1; D unresolved. V was cut by 5 bases and J by 4 bases, with 9 bases left in between. Germline V CDR1 and CDR2: SGHRS, YFSETQ. The CDR3 covers 12 residues. This CDR3 reads CASREESTEAFF. The CDR3 region has the DNA TGCGCCAGCAGAGAGGAGAGCACTGAAGCTTTCTTT. Full variable domain (outside the CDR3, taken from reference TRBV5-1 and TRBJ1-1): KAGVTQTPRYLIKTRGQQVTLSCSPISGHRSVSWYQQTPGQGLQFLFEYFSETQRNKGNFPGRFSGRQFSNSRSEMNVSTLELGDSALYLCASREESTEAFFGQGTRLTVV.

This clone was detected once. The J gene is TRBJ2-2, the V gene TRBV5-1; weak D call: TRBD1 (6 bases). This CDR3 is built from 18 residues. Germline values: CDR1 SGHRS, CDR2 YFSETQ. Trimming removed 2 bases from V and 3 bases from J, with 20 bases in between. The CDR3 coding sequence is TGCGCCAGCAGCTTCGCTCGGTCGGCACAGGGAGACACCGGGGAGCTGTTTTTT. Amino acids: CASSFARSAQGDTGELFF.

This clone was recorded once. This chain uses TRBV5-1 with TRBJ1-2, with 10 bases aligning to TRBD1. CDR3 length: 14 residues. Per germline, CDR1 SGHRS and CDR2 YFSETQ. Germline trimming cut 7 bases from V and 3 bases from J; bases unmatched to any gene: 6. This CDR3 is CASALGQGDYGYTF. In DNA form, the CDR3 reads TGCGCCAGCGCACTCGGACAGGGGGACTATGGCTACACCTTC.

In its sample, this clone was seen a few times. This sequence joins TRBV2 and TRBJ2-7, with D possibly being TRBD2 (6 bases). Per germline, CDR1 SNHLY and CDR2 FYNNEI. Trimming removed 3 bases from V and 4 bases from J, with 7 bases in between. This CDR3 contains 12 residues. CDR3 bases: TGTGCCAGCAGTGAGGGGGGATACGAGCAGTACTTC. It encodes CASSEGGYEQYF.

The chain combines TRBV19 with TRBJ2-5; 9 bases map to TRBD1. CDR1 and CDR2 from the germline V gene are LNHDA and SQIVND (reference sequence). This CDR3 comprises 15 residues. The J segment lost 5 bases and the V segment lost 3 bases, leaving 7 bases of the junction unmatched. The CDR3 is CASSMTGTGTETQYF. CDR3 bases: TGTGCCAGTAGTATGACCGGGACAGGGACTGAGACCCAGTACTTC.

V is TRBV6-5 and J is TRBJ1-1; no clear D gene. This CDR3 is built from 11 residues. Per germline, CDR1 MNHEY and CDR2 SVGAGI. Trimming left V 6 bases short and J 3 bases short, with 5 bases between. The CDR3 loop is CASRQYTEAFF. The CDR3 region has the DNA TGTGCCAGCAGACAGTACACTGAAGCTTTCTTT.

This clone was observed a single time. V gene TRBV3-1 (or the pseudogene TRBV3-2) combines with J gene TRBJ1-1, with TRBD1 as a possible D gene (5 bases). The V gene's germline CDR1 is LGHDT and CDR2 YNNKEL (reference sequence). Trimming pared 0 bases from V and 1 base from J, leaving 9 bases between. The length of the CDR3 is 15 residues. Here the CDR3 reads CASSQDRGSNTEAFF. CDR3 DNA sequence: TGTGCCAGCAGCCAAGATCGGGGGTCGAACACTGAAGCTTTCTTT.

The rearrangement uses TRBV5-1 and TRBJ2-2; 7 positions match TRBD1. This CDR3 has 15 amino acids. Trimming took 0 bases from V and 5 from J; bases not matched to a gene: 4. In germline, CDR1 is SGHRS, CDR2 YFSETQ. As DNA, the CDR3 is TGCGCCAGCAGCTTGGTACAGGGGAAGACCGGGGAGCTGTTTTTT. Amino acids: CASSLVQGKTGELFF.

This chain uses TRBV4-1 with TRBJ2-2; a weak D match, TRBD1 (6 bases). This CDR3 has 17 residues. The germline CDR1 and CDR2 sequences are MGHRA and YSYEKL. V was clipped by 0 bases and J by 3 bases, with 14 bases between them. Here the CDR3 DNA reads TGCGCCAGCAGCCAAGATATCCAGGGGCGATACACCGGGGAGCTGTTTTTT. It yields the protein CASSQDIQGRYTGELFF.

This chain connects TRBV5-6 to TRBJ2-5; 8 nucleotides match TRBD1. The V gene end was trimmed by 4 bases and the J gene end by 1 base; junction bases not matched to a gene: 3. CDR3 length: 14 amino acids. The germline V gene has CDR1 SGHDT and CDR2 YYEEEE. In nucleotides, the CDR3 is TGTGCCAGCAGCACTGGGACAGGCCAAGAGACCCAGTACTTC. Translated: CASSTGTGQETQYF. The complete variable domain, with remaining parts taken from reference TRBV5-6 and TRBJ2-5, reads DAGVTQSPTHLIKTRGQQVTLRCSPKSGHDTVSWYQQALGQGPQFIFQYYEEEERQRGNFPDRFSGHQFPNYSSELNVNALLLGDSALYLCASSTGTGQETQYFGPGTRLLVL.

The chain is built from TRBV7-2 and TRBJ2-5; tentatively, D is TRBD2 (5 bases). This CDR3 region has 13 residues. The V and J ends lost 1 base and 9 bases respectively, with 12 bases between them. Germline CDR1 is SGHTA and CDR2 is FQGNSA. CDR3 loop: CASSLDAGGSQYF. CDR3 nucleotide sequence: TGTGCCAGCAGCTTAGACGCGGGTGGTTCCCAGTACTTC.

This chain uses TRBV3-1 (or the pseudogene TRBV3-2) with TRBJ1-4, with unresolved D. CDR1 and CDR2 (germline): LGHDT, YNNKEL (reference sequence). V lost 0 bases to trimming and J lost 5 bases, with 10 bases between them. This CDR3 comprises 15 residues. Here the CDR3 DNA reads TGTGCCAGCAGCCAAGAGACAATCTCGAATGAAAAACTGTTTTTT. Its protein product is CASSQETISNEKLFF.

The chain carries TRBV7-8 and TRBJ2-3; possible D gene TRBD1, 7 bases. This CDR3 is 15 amino acids long. Deletions cut 5 bases from V and 6 bases from J, with 18 bases between. Looked up from germline, CDR1 is SGHVS and CDR2 is FQNEAQ. CDR3 sequence (DNA): TGTGCCAGCAGCCCGCGGGGCCAGGGGGAGGATACGCAGTATTTT. Amino acid sequence: CASSPRGQGEDTQYF.

The chain links TRBV21-1 to TRBJ1-5. TRBV21-1 is described as a pseudogene. The length of the CDR3 is 13 residues. The CDR3: CASSPGSNQPQHF. The CDR3 nucleotides read TGTGCCAGCAGCCCCGGGAGCAATCAGCCCCAGCATTTT.

This chain uses TRBV30 with TRBJ1-5, with TRBD1 matching over 12 bases. V was pared by 0 bases and J by 6 bases, with 3 bases of the junction left unmatched. Germline V gene data show CDR1 as GTSNPN and CDR2 as SVGIG (reference sequence). The length of the CDR3 is 15 residues. CDR3 amino acids: CAWSVGQGASQPQHF. The CDR3 DNA sequence: TGTGCCTGGAGTGTGGGACAGGGGGCGAGTCAGCCCCAGCATTTT.

The chain employs TRBV5-8 and TRBJ1-5, with 8 bases fitting TRBD1. This CDR3 has 16 amino acids. V shed 6 bases, J shed 2 bases, and the junction held 10 bases outside the gene matches. Germline CDR1 reads SGHTS; CDR2 reads YDEGEE. CDR3 residues: CASTLRGLGGNQPQHF. CDR3 nucleotide sequence: TGTGCCAGCACCCTCAGGGGGCTGGGAGGCAATCAGCCCCAGCATTTT.

The chain uses TRBV5-3 and TRBJ2-1, with TRBD1 matching over 9 bases. TRBV5-3 is known as an ORF, though its function is uncertain. J gave up 6 bases and V 5 bases, and 24 bases lay outside the gene matches. This CDR3 is 20 amino acids long. CDR3 DNA: TGTGCCAGAAGGAATGACGACAGGGGGGGCCTTCTCGATCTGGGCAATGAGCAGTTCTTC. Translated, it gives CARRNDDRGGLLDLGNEQFF.

The rearrangement uses TRBV12-3 or TRBV12-4 and TRBJ1-5; 7 bases agree with TRBD1. Trimming at V came to 8 bases and at J to 1 base, leaving 2 bases not matched to a gene. This CDR3 comprises 13 residues. The CDR3 nucleotides are TGTGCCAGCGGGACAGCAAGCAATCAGCCCCAGCATTTT. Protein: CASGTASNQPQHF.

The V call is TRBV24-1, the J call TRBJ1-4; D is uncertain. The CDR3 length is 17 residues. V dropped 0 bases and J dropped 8 bases, with 18 bases sitting between them. The germline CDR1 and CDR2 sequences are KGHDR and SFDVKD. In nucleotides, the CDR3 is TGTGCCACCAGTGATTTGTCCGGAGTGCGGGAGGGAGAAAAACTGTTTTTT. Protein: CATSDLSGVREGEKLFF.

The chain recombines TRBV3-1 (or the pseudogene TRBV3-2) with TRBJ2-1; TRBD2 aligns across 7 bases. The V segment lost 4 bases and the J segment 4 bases; nucleotides outside the gene matches: 19. CDR1 LGHDT and CDR2 YNNKEL come from the germline V gene (reference sequence). The CDR3 runs to 19 residues. As DNA, the CDR3 is TGTGCCAGCAGCCCTCCCGCCAGCCTTGGTCTAGCGGCTTACAATGAGCAGTTCTTC. This translates into CASSPPASLGLAAYNEQFF.

The chain uses TRBV10-3 and TRBJ2-7, with TRBD2 matching over 9 bases. This CDR3 has 16 residues. The V gene's germline CDR1 is ENHRY and CDR2 SYGVKD. The ends lost 4 bases at V and 1 base at J; junction bases unmatched: 8. The CDR3, as DNA: TGTGCCATCAGTGCCGGACTAGCGTATTCTTCCTACGAGCAGTACTTC. It specifies CAISAGLAYSSYEQYF.

This clone was observed once. V usage is TRBV5-4 and J usage is TRBJ2-2; 10 positions match TRBD2. Germline-derived CDR1 and CDR2 are SGHNT and YYREEE (reference sequence). With 4 bases clipped from V and 2 bases from J, the junction kept 2 bases outside the gene matches. The CDR3 is 15 residues long. Here the CDR3 DNA reads TGTGCCAGCAGCCGGACTAGCGGAAACACCGGGGAGCTGTTTTTT. Protein sequence: CASSRTSGNTGELFF.

The chain links TRBV11-2 to TRBJ1-6; a possible D gene is TRBD1 (6 bases). This CDR3 contains 15 residues. Trimming pared 5 bases from V and 8 bases from J, leaving 16 bases between. In germline, CDR1 is SGHAT, CDR2 FQNNGV. CDR3 region: CASSLETGFYSPLHF. The CDR3 nucleotides are TGTGCCAGCAGCCTGGAGACAGGTTTCTATTCACCCCTCCACTTT.

V usage is TRBV15 and J usage is TRBJ2-7; TRBD2 might be the D (7 bases). Looked up from germline, CDR1 is LNHNV and CDR2 is YYDKDF (reference sequence). Trimming took off 3 bases at V and 0 bases at J, with 18 bases between the two ends. This CDR3 contains 17 residues. The CDR3 here is CATSSPAGTKSSYEQYF. CDR3 bases: TGTGCCACCAGCAGTCCAGCGGGGACAAAGAGCTCCTACGAGCAGTACTTC.

The V and J genes are TRBV4-1 and TRBJ1-1; D is unclear. V was pared by 1 base and J by 10 bases, with 7 bases between. The CDR3 spans 11 residues. The V gene's germline CDR1 is MGHRA and CDR2 YSYEKL. Here the CDR3 reads CASSQASVAFF. CDR3 coding DNA: TGCGCCAGCAGCCAAGCGTCAGTAGCTTTCTTT.

This sequence joins TRBV3-1 (or the pseudogene TRBV3-2) and TRBJ2-3; 14 nucleotides agree with TRBD2. CDR1 and CDR2 (germline): LGHDT, YNNKEL (reference sequence). This CDR3 comprises 16 residues. With 1 base clipped from V and 6 bases from J, the junction kept 3 bases outside the gene matches. CDR3 sequence reads: CASSQGLAGGYDTQYF. The CDR3 DNA follows: TGTGCCAGCAGCCAAGGACTAGCGGGGGGGTATGATACGCAGTATTTT.

This sequence joins TRBV4-1 and TRBJ2-2, with 10 bases matching TRBD2. The trim removed 1 base at V and 3 bases at J, leaving 2 bases unmatched. The V gene's germline CDR1 is MGHRA and CDR2 YSYEKL. CDR3 length equals 16 residues. The CDR3 protein is CASSQGGLADTGELFF. CDR3 nucleotide sequence: TGCGCCAGCAGCCAAGGCGGACTAGCGGACACCGGGGAGCTGTTTTTT.